This TCR beta chain was sequenced for a study of shared clonotypes between healthy human individuals. Study conclusions and caveats: Estimated richness values were generally larger in naive subsets than in memory subsets. Among donors, the sharing of clonotypes was expected to be influenced by sequencing depth.

Comment on this clone: Its target is not known.

The deep-level immunoSEQ assay was used. How the authors handled the data: Because ImmunoSEQ provided only junction sequences with no quality scores, the filtering differed. Repertoires were generated with immunoSEQ multiplex PCR, while TCRdb's copy carries only in-frame clones and drops some. V, J and clone size derive from that table, while D and trimming were established from the DNA sequence. This repertoire shows some 650,000 clones, roughly 97% found once; its top ten account for roughly 0.05%. Trimming removed 5 bases from V and 6 bases from J; junction bases left unmatched: 15. This CDR3 has 17 residues. CDR1 and CDR2 from the germline V gene are SEHNR and FQNEAQ (reference sequence).

This TCR derives from a woman in her 30s in good health. Sequencing used naive CD4+ T cells sorted from blood. Subset specified: CD45RA+ positively selected. The chain is built from TRBV7-9 and TRBJ2-2, with 7 nucleotides matching TRBD1. CDR3 sequence (DNA): TGTGCCAGCAGCGATCGCCCGGGACAGAAGGGTCCCGGGGAGCTGTTTTTT. Residues: CASSDRPGQKGPGELFF.